These 20 T cell receptor beta chains share one sample of origin, sequenced in a study of cytomegalovirus exposure and HLA in healthy donors. The PCR used 60 Vbeta and 13 Jbeta primers. Assay: immunoSEQ multiplex PCR; the TCRdb copy retains only in-frame clones and omits some. The table lists 250,000 to 350,000 clones, about nine tenths of them singletons. The sequencing sample was made of PBMCs. These receptors were collected from a man aged 35 to 55 in good health and CMV-seropositive.

The chain employs TRBV7-9 and TRBJ2-7; TRBD1 matches at 7 bases. Germline CDR1 is SEHNR and CDR2 is FQNEAQ (reference sequence). J gave up 5 bases and V 5 bases, and 9 bases lay outside the gene matches. The CDR3 contains 14 residues. CDR3: CASSPLQGRDEQYF. DNA for the CDR3: TGTGCCAGCAGCCCCTTACAGGGGCGCGACGAGCAGTACTTC.

This chain uses TRBV29-1 with TRBJ2-1; 12 nucleotides agree with TRBD2. Losses at the gene ends were 3 bases for V and 0 bases for J; bases not matched to a gene: 12. The CDR3 contains 19 residues. Germline assignment: CDR1 SQVTM and CDR2 ANQGSEA. DNA for the CDR3: TGCAGCGTTGACGGGACTAGCGGGCATCAGAGGAGCTCCTACAATGAGCAGTTCTTC. Its translation: CSVDGTSGHQRSSYNEQFF.

The chain has TRBV28 and TRBJ2-7; D might be TRBD2 (5 bases). CDR3 length: 15 amino acids. Trimming took off 3 bases at V and 5 bases at J, with 17 bases between the two ends. Germline assignment: CDR1 MDHEN and CDR2 SYDVKM. In DNA form, the CDR3 reads TGTGCCAGCAGTTTGACACTAGAGAGATTCCACGAGCAGTACTTC. The encoded protein is CASSLTLERFHEQYF.

The chain combines TRBV9 with TRBJ1-1; TRBD1 might be the D (5 bases). Germline V lookup: CDR1 SGDLS, CDR2 YYNGEE. Trimming shortened V by 4 bases and J by 3 bases, and 25 bases separated the two germline ends. The CDR3 is 18 residues long. Written as DNA, the CDR3 is TGTGCCAGCAGCCCGCACGCGAACGGGGGGGACCGAGACACTGAAGCTTTCTTT. This gives the protein CASSPHANGGDRDTEAFF.

The genes are TRBV5-1 and TRBJ2-1; 8 bases match TRBD1. Germline-derived CDR1 and CDR2 are SGHRS and YFSETQ. This CDR3 has 14 amino acids. Germline trimming cut 4 bases from V and 4 bases from J; bases unmatched to any gene: 4. The CDR3 region is CASSTRTGYNEQFF. The CDR3 DNA is TGCGCCAGCAGCACCCGGACAGGGTACAATGAGCAGTTCTTC.

The gene calls are TRBV2 and TRBJ2-3; 12 positions match TRBD2. Germline V gene sequence: CDR1 SNHLY, CDR2 FYNNEI. Trimming at V came to 0 bases and at J to 4 bases, leaving 14 bases not matched to a gene. CDR3 length equals 20 residues. The CDR3 coding sequence is TGTGCCAGCAGTGAAGCGAACCTCAGAACCCTAGCGGGAGGGCCAGATACGCAGTATTTT. Translating it yields CASSEANLRTLAGGPDTQYF.

The rearrangement links TRBV7-6 to TRBJ2-2, with 7 bases identical to TRBD2. V was clipped by 4 bases and J by 5 bases; unmatched bases: 10. Germline loops: CDR1 SGHVS, CDR2 FNYEAQ. The CDR3 spans 16 residues. The DNA for the CDR3 is TGTGCCAGCAGCTCCCTTCCGCGGGAGATGACCGGGGAGCTGTTTTTT. Its translation is CASSSLPREMTGELFF.

V is TRBV28 and J is TRBJ1-2; 10 bases agree with TRBD1. There are 16 residues in the CDR3. Trimming took 2 bases from V and 4 from J; bases not matched to a gene: 7. Per the germline V gene, CDR1 is MDHEN and CDR2 is SYDVKM. CDR3 region: CASSLGDRGASYGYTF. The DNA for the CDR3 is TGTGCCAGCAGTTTAGGGGACAGGGGCGCAAGCTATGGCTACACCTTC.

This chain uses TRBV28 with TRBJ1-1; a possible D gene is TRBD1 (6 bases). V gave up 6 bases and J gave up 0 bases, with 14 bases separating them. The CDR3 spans 15 residues. Per the germline V gene, CDR1 is MDHEN and CDR2 is SYDVKM. The CDR3 spells CASRVDSVMNTEAFF. The CDR3 DNA follows: TGTGCCAGCAGGGTGGACAGCGTCATGAACACTGAAGCTTTCTTT. The whole variable domain, remainder taken from reference TRBV28 and TRBJ1-1, is DVKVTQSSRYLVKRTGEKVFLECVQDMDHENMFWYRQDPGLGLRLIYFSYDVKMKEKGDIPEGYSVSREKKERFSLILESASTNQTSMYLCASRVDSVMNTEAFFGQGTRLTVV.

V usage is TRBV30 and J usage is TRBJ2-7, with D perhaps TRBD1 (6 bases). The CDR3 consists of 17 residues. Deletions cut 1 base from V and 2 bases from J, with 21 bases between. Germline V gene sequence: CDR1 GTSNPN, CDR2 SVGIG (reference sequence). The CDR3 bases are TGTGCCTGGAGTGAGAGTGCAGGGGACCTTATAGCCTACGAGCAGTACTTC. Translating gives CAWSESAGDLIAYEQYF. Using reference TRBV30 and TRBJ2-7 for the parts outside the CDR3, the full variable domain is SQTIHQWPATLVQPVGSPLSLECTVEGTSNPNLYWYRQAAGRGLQLLFYSVGIGQISSEVPQNLSASRPQDRQFILSSKKLLLSDSGFYLCAWSESAGDLIAYEQYFGPGTRLTVT.

The chain uses TRBV5-4 and TRBJ2-1; D unresolved. The germline V gene encodes CDR1 SGHNT and CDR2 YYREEE (reference sequence). The CDR3 runs 15 residues. The ends were cut back, 4 bases at V and 3 bases at J, with 14 bases in the middle. The CDR3 is CASSLGTTNYNEQFF. The CDR3 DNA follows: TGTGCCAGCAGCCTGGGAACTACGAACTACAATGAGCAGTTCTTC.

The rearrangement uses TRBV7-9 and TRBJ2-4; D is perhaps TRBD2 (6 bases). Between the trimmed V and J ends, which lost 7 bases and 0 bases, there was a span of 13 bases. CDR1 SEHNR and CDR2 FQNEAQ come from the germline V gene (reference sequence). The CDR3 has 15 residues. The CDR3 region has the DNA TGTGCCAGCACTGGGGAGGAGGGAGCCAAAAACATTCAGTACTTC. Translating gives CASTGEEGAKNIQYF.

This rearrangement joins TRBV27 to TRBJ2-1; 9 bases are shared with TRBD2. The V and J ends lost 2 bases and 6 bases, in that order; junction bases with no gene match: 2. The CDR3 extends over 14 amino acids. Germline V gene sequence: CDR1 MNHEY, CDR2 SMNVEV (reference sequence). The CDR3 here is CASSLGTSLNEQFF. In DNA form, the CDR3 reads TGTGCCAGCAGTTTAGGGACTAGCCTCAATGAGCAGTTCTTC.

This clone was found once. J is TRBJ2-7 and V is TRBV21-1; TRBD2 is the table's D call and was not checked against the DNA. TRBV21-1 is a pseudogene locus. The length of the CDR3 is 15 residues. CDR3 region: CASSKGTSVTYEQYF. CDR3 coding DNA: TGTGCCAGCAGCAAAGGGACTAGCGTTACCTACGAGCAGTACTTC.

The chain has TRBV10-3 and TRBJ2-2, with 11 bases identical to TRBD1. The V segment lost 8 bases and the J segment 7 bases; nucleotides outside the gene matches: 27. The CDR3 is 21 amino acids. Germline V gives CDR1 ENHRY, CDR2 SYGVKD. The CDR3 here is CAIRKGTGGGGRGNYGGELFF. The CDR3 DNA is TGTGCCATCCGGAAGGGGACAGGGGGGGGAGGGCGCGGGAATTACGGCGGGGAGCTGTTTTTT.

The chain is built from TRBV18 and TRBJ1-2, with 8 positions matching TRBD1. V lost 2 bases, J lost 6 bases, and 11 bases stayed unmatched. This CDR3 comprises 16 residues. Germline CDR1 is KGHSH and CDR2 is LQKENI. The CDR3 sequence: CASSPVVGQDAHGYTF. CDR3 in DNA: TGTGCCAGCTCACCAGTGGTGGGACAGGACGCACATGGCTACACCTTC.

This rearrangement joins TRBV28 to TRBJ1-6; TRBD1 is a possible D gene (5 bases). Germline V gene lookup returns CDR1 MDHEN and CDR2 SYDVKM. V lost 3 bases and J lost 6, with 18 bases in between. This CDR3 region has 17 residues. The chain's CDR3 is CASSLRTHGGGNSPLHF. DNA for the CDR3: TGTGCCAGCAGTTTGCGCACCCACGGGGGAGGTAATTCACCCCTCCACTTT.

The V and J genes are TRBV4-1 and TRBJ2-7; D possibly corresponds to TRBD2 (5 bases). This CDR3 region has 13 residues. Germline V CDR1 and CDR2: MGHRA, YSYEKL. The germline V and J ends were trimmed by 0 bases and 5 bases, with 8 bases remaining between them. The DNA for the CDR3 is TGCGCCAGCAGCCAAGAGGGGAGTAACGAGCAGTACTTC. Amino acid sequence: CASSQEGSNEQYF.

The chain carries TRBV6-5 and TRBJ2-2; TRBD2 agrees at 13 bases. V shed 9 bases, J shed 5 bases, and the junction held 6 bases outside the gene matches. The CDR3 has 15 amino acids. The V gene's germline CDR1 is MNHEY and CDR2 SVGAGI. CDR3 sequence reads: CASKLAGGGTGELFF. Here the CDR3 DNA reads TGTGCCAGTAAACTAGCGGGAGGGGGAACCGGGGAGCTGTTTTTT.

The J gene is TRBJ1-2, the V gene TRBV25-1; the match to TRBD1 covers 7 bases. The CDR3 spans 11 residues. V lost 3 bases, J lost 9 bases, and 1 base stayed unmatched. Germline CDR1 MGHDK, CDR2 SYGVNS. The CDR3 bases are TGTGCCAGCAGTGAGGGACAGAGCTACACCTTC. Protein: CASSEGQSYTF.